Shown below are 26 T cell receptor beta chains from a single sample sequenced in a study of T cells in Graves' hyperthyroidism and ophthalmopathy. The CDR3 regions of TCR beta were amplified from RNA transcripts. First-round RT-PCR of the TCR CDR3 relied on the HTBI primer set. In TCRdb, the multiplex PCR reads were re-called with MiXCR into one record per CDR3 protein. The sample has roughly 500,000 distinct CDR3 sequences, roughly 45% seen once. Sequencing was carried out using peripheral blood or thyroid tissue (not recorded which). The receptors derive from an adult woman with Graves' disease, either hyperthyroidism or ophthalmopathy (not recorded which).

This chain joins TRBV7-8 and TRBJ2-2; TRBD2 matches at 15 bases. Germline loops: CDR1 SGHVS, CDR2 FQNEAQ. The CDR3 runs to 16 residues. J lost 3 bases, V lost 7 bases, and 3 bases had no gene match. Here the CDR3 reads CASKGLAGGHTGELFF. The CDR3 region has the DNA TGTGCCAGCAAGGGACTAGCGGGGGGACACACCGGGGAGCTGTTTTTT.

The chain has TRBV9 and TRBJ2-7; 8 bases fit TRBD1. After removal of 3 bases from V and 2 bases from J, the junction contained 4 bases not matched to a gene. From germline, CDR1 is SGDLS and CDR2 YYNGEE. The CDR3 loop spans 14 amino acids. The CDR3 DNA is TGTGCCAGCAGCGACGGGACAGGTCCCTACGAGCAGTACTTC. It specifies CASSDGTGPYEQYF.

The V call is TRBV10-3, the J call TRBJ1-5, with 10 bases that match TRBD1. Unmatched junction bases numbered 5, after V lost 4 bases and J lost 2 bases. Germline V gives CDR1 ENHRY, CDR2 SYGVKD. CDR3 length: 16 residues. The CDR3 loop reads CAISGPGTGGNQPQHF. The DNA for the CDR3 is TGTGCCATCAGTGGCCCCGGGACAGGGGGCAATCAGCCCCAGCATTTT.

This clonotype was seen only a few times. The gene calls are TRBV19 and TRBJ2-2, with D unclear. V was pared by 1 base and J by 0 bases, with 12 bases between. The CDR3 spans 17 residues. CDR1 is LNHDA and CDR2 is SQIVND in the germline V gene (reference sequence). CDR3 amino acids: CASSIVSARPNTGELFF. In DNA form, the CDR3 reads TGTGCCAGTAGTATAGTGTCCGCCCGACCGAACACCGGGGAGCTGTTTTTT.

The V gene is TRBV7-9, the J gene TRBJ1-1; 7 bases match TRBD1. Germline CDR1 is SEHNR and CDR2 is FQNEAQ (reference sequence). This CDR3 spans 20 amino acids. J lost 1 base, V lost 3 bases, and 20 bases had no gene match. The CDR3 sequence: CASSFLGPTGKKIQNTEAFF. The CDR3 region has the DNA TGTGCCAGCAGCTTTTTAGGCCCGACAGGGAAAAAGATCCAGAACACTGAAGCTTTCTTT.

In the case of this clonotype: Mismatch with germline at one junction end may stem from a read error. The CDR3 loop is CASSPLGQGTDTQYF. DNA of the CDR3: TGTGCTAGCAGCCCCCTGGGTCAGGGCACAGATACGCAGTATTTT. The rearrangement joins TRBV7-7 to TRBJ2-3; no clear D. CDR3 size: 15 residues. Looked up from germline, CDR1 is SSHAT and CDR2 is FNYEAQ (reference sequence). The variable domain in full, with the rest retrieved from reference TRBV7-7 and TRBJ2-3, is GAGVSQSPRYKVTKRGQDVTLRCDPISSHATLYWYQQALGQGPEFLTYFNYEAQPDKSGLPSDRFSAERPEGSISTLTIQRTEQRDSAMYRCASSPLGQGTDTQYFGPGTRLTVL.

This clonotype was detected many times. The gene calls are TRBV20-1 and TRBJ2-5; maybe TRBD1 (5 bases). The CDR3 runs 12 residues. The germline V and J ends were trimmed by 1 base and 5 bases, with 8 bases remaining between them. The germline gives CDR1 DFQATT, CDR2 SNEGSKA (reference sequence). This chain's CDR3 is CSARVNRETQYF. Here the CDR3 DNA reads TGCAGTGCTAGAGTGAACAGGGAGACCCAGTACTTC.

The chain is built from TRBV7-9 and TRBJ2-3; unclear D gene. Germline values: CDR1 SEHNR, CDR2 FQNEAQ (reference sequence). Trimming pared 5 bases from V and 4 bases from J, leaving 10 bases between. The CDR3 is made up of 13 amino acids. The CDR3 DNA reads TGTGCCAGCAGCCCAGAGGCGGCAGATACGCAGTATTTT. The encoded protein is CASSPEAADTQYF.

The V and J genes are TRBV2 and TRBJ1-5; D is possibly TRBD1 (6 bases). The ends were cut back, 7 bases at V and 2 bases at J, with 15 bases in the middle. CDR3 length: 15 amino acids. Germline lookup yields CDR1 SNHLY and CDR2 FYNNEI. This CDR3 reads CASKQGISGNQPQHF. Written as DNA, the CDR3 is TGTGCCAGCAAACAGGGAATTTCGGGCAATCAGCCCCAGCATTTT.

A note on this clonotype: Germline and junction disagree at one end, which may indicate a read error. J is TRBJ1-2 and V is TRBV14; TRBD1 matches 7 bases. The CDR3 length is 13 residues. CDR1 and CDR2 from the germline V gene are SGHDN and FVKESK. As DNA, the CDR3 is TGTACCAGCAGTCGAGACAGGGAGCTAGGCTACACCTTC. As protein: CTSSRDRELGYTF.

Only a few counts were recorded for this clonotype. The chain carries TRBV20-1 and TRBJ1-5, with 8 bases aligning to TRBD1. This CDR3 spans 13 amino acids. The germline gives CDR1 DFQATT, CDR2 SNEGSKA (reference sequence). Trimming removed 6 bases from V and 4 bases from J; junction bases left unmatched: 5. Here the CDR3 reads CSAPDRENQPQHF. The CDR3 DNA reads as TGCAGTGCCCCGGACAGGGAGAATCAGCCCCAGCATTTT.

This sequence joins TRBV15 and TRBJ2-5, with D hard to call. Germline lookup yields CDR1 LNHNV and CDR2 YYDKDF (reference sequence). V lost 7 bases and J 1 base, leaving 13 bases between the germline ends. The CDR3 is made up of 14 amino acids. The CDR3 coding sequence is TGTGCCACCAATCCGTCCACATTCCAAGAGACCCAGTACTTC. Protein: CATNPSTFQETQYF. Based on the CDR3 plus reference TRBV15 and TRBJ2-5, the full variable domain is DAMVIQNPRYQVTQFGKPVTLSCSQTLNHNVMYWYQQKSSQAPKLLFHYYDKDFNNEADTPDNFQSRRPNTSFCFLDIRSPGLGDTAMYLCATNPSTFQETQYFGPGTRLLVL.

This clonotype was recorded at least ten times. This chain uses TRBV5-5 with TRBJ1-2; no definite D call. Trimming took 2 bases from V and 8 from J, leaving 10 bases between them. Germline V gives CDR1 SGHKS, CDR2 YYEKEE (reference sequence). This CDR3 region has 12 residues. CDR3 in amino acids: CASSFERMGYTF. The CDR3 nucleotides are TGTGCCAGCAGCTTTGAGCGAATGGGCTACACCTTC.

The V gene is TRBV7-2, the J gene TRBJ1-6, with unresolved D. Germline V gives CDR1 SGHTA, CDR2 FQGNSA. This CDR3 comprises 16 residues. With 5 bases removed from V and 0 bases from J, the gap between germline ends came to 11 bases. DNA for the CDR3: TGTGCCAGCAGCCCCCGGCCGAGCTCCTATAATTCACCCCTCCACTTT. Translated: CASSPRPSSYNSPLHF.

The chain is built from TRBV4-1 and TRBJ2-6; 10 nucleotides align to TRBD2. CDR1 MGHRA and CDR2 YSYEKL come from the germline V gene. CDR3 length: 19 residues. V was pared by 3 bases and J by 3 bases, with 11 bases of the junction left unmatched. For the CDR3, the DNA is TGCGCCAGCAGCCAGGTAGTAGCGGGAGGTGCCTTTGGGGCCAACGTCCTGACTTTC. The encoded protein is CASSQVVAGGAFGANVLTF.

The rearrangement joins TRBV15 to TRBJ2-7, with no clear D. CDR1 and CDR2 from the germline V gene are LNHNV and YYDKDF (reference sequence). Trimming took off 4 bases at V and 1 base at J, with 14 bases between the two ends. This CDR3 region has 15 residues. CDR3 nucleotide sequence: TGTGCCACCAGCAAATCTGCGGCTTTATCCTACGAGCAGTACTTC. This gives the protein CATSKSAALSYEQYF. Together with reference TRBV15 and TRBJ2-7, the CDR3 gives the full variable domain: DAMVIQNPRYQVTQFGKPVTLSCSQTLNHNVMYWYQQKSSQAPKLLFHYYDKDFNNEADTPDNFQSRRPNTSFCFLDIRSPGLGDTAMYLCATSKSAALSYEQYFGPGTRLTVT.

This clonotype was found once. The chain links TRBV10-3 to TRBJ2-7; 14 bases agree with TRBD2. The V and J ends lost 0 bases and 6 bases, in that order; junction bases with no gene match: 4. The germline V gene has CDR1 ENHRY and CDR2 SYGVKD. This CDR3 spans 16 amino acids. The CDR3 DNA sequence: TGTGCCATCAGTGAGTCCGGGACTAGCGGGAGAGGCGAGCAGTACTTC. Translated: CAISESGTSGRGEQYF.

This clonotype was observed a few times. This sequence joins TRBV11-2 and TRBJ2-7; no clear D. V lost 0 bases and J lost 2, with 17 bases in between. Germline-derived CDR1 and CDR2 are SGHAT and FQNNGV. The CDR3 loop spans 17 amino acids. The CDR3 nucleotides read TGTGCCAGCAGCTTAGATCCCGCGCAGTTTGGGGCCTACGAGCAGTACTTC. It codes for CASSLDPAQFGAYEQYF.

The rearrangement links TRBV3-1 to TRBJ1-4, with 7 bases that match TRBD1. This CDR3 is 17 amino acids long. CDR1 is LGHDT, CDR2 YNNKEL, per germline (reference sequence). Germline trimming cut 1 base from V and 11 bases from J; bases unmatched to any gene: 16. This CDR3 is CASSQANIEQGLGKLFF. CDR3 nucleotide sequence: TGTGCCAGCAGCCAAGCTAACATAGAACAGGGGCTCGGGAAACTGTTTTTT.

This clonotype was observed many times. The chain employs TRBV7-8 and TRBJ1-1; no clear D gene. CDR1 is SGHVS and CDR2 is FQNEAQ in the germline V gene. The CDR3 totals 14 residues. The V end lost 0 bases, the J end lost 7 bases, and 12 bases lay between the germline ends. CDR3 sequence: CASSLAGRLFEAFF. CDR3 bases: TGTGCCAGCAGCTTAGCAGGGAGGCTATTTGAAGCTTTCTTT.

The CDR3 DNA is TGTGCCAGCAGTGAACCGAACTCCTACGAGCAGTACTTC. It yields the protein CASSEPNSYEQYF. The chain uses TRBV6-1 and TRBJ2-7; D is uncertain. V lost 2 bases and J 0 bases, leaving 5 bases between the germline ends. Germline CDR1 is MNHNS and CDR2 is SASEGT. The CDR3 spans 13 residues.

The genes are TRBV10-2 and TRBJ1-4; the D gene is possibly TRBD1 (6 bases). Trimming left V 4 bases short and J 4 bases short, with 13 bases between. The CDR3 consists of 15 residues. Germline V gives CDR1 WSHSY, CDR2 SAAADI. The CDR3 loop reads CASSATGQGNEKLFF. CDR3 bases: TGCGCCAGCAGTGCAACAGGGCAGGGTAATGAAAAACTGTTTTTT.

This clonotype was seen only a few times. CDR3 sequence: CASRPQGGHEQYF. The DNA for the CDR3 is TGTGCCAGCAGACCGCAGGGAGGGCACGAGCAGTACTTC. This chain joins TRBV7-2 and TRBJ2-7, with TRBD2 identical over 7 bases. Germline CDR1 is SGHTA and CDR2 is FQGNSA. The V and J ends lost 6 bases and 5 bases, in that order; junction bases with no gene match: 7. The CDR3 loop spans 13 amino acids.

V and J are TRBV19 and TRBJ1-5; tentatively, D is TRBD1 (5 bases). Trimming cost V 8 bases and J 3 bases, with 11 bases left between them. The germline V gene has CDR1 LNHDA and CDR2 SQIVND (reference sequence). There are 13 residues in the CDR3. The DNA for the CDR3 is TGTGCCAGTGCCACCGGGGCCAATCAGCCCCAGCATTTT. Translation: CASATGANQPQHF.

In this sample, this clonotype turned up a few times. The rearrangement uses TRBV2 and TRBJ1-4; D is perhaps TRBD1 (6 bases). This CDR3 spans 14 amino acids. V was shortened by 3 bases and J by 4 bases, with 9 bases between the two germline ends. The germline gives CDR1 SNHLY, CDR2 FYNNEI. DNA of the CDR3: TGTGCCAGCAGTGATTCAGGGGTTAATGAAAAACTGTTTTTT. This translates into CASSDSGVNEKLFF.

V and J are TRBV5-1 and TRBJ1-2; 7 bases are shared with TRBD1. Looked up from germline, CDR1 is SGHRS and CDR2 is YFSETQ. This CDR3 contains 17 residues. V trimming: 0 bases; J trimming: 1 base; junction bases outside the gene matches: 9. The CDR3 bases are TGCGCCAGCAGCTTGGCCAACCCCCAGGGGGGTAACTATGGCTACACCTTC. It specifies CASSLANPQGGNYGYTF.